The 27 T cell receptor beta chains presented below share a single source sample, sequenced in a study of T-cell memory formation after mild COVID-19. Each CDR3 protein is one row after TCRdb ran MiXCR on the 5' RACE reads. The sample has hundreds of thousands of distinct CDR3 sequences, roughly 22% seen once. Source material: PBMCs or a T cell subset sorted from them (not recorded which). These receptors all stem from an adult woman who had mild COVID-19 (a few samples of this study predate the infection). Cell type and time point are not known.

In this sample, this clonotype turned up a few times. V is TRBV4-3 and J is TRBJ2-1; 7 bases agree with TRBD1. This CDR3 has 14 residues. Germline V gene lookup returns CDR1 LGHNA and CDR2 YSLEER. V trimming: 4 bases; J trimming: 8 bases; junction bases outside the gene matches: 8. This chain's CDR3 is CASSPLTGLDEQFF. Written as DNA, the CDR3 is TGCGCCAGCAGCCCTTTGACAGGGTTGGATGAGCAGTTCTTC.

The chain uses TRBV10-3 and TRBJ2-7, with 8 bases that match TRBD2. Looked up from germline, CDR1 is ENHRY and CDR2 is SYGVKD. This CDR3 has 14 amino acids. With V trimmed by 3 bases and J by 7 bases, 8 bases remained unmatched. The CDR3 DNA is TGTGCCATCAGTGATTCGGGGGGGCCTGGAGAGCAGTACTTC. Translated, it gives CAISDSGGPGEQYF.

The genes are TRBV29-1 and TRBJ2-5, with 8 bases identical to TRBD1. The CDR3 sequence is 13 residues long. Trimming took 6 bases from V and 4 from J; bases not matched to a gene: 7. Per the germline V gene, CDR1 is SQVTM and CDR2 is ANQGSEA. For the CDR3, the DNA is TGCAGCGTCGGGACAGGTCTTGGAGAGACCCAGTACTTC. This translates into CSVGTGLGETQYF.

V gene TRBV7-9 combines with J gene TRBJ2-3, with 9 bases lining up with TRBD2. This CDR3 is 16 amino acids long. CDR1 is SEHNR, CDR2 FQNEAQ, per germline (reference sequence). Trimming removed 5 bases from V and 2 bases from J; junction bases left unmatched: 8. CDR3 residues: CASSPPSGTNTDTQYF. CDR3 nucleotides: TGTGCCAGCAGCCCTCCTAGCGGGACAAACACAGATACGCAGTATTTT. The complete variable domain, with remaining parts taken from reference TRBV7-9 and TRBJ2-3, reads DTGVSQNPRHKITKRGQNVTFRCDPISEHNRLYWYRQTLGQGPEFLTYFQNEAQLEKSRLLSDRFSAERPKGSFSTLEIQRTEQGDSAMYLCASSPPSGTNTDTQYFGPGTRLTVL.

This clonotype was detected only a few times. The chain combines TRBV7-9 with TRBJ1-2; tentatively, D is TRBD1 (5 bases). Germline lookup yields CDR1 SEHNR and CDR2 FQNEAQ (reference sequence). The length of the CDR3 is 15 residues. V gave up 4 bases and J gave up 6 bases, with 18 bases separating them. CDR3: CASSSRDSSLDGYTF. CDR3 DNA sequence: TGTGCCAGCAGCTCGAGGGACTCCTCACTTGATGGCTACACCTTC.

V gene TRBV7-9 combines with J gene TRBJ1-1; no clear D. Trimming left V 1 base short and J 0 bases short, with 12 bases between. The CDR3 length is 16 residues. Germline V gene data show CDR1 as SEHNR and CDR2 as FQNEAQ (reference sequence). CDR3 sequence reads: CASSLGGGPLNTEAFF. The CDR3 bases are TGTGCCAGCAGCTTAGGAGGAGGGCCCTTGAACACTGAAGCTTTCTTT.

The chain carries TRBV7-6 and TRBJ2-1; D call uncertain. Per the germline V gene, CDR1 is SGHVS and CDR2 is FNYEAQ. The CDR3 totals 15 residues. Trimming pared 1 base from V and 0 bases from J, leaving 7 bases between. The CDR3 loop reads CASSLEHRSYNEQFF. The CDR3 nucleotides are TGTGCCAGCAGCTTAGAACATCGCTCCTACAATGAGCAGTTCTTC.

The chain couples TRBV12-3 or TRBV12-4 to TRBJ2-3; D remains unclear. This CDR3 has 13 residues. The germline V and J ends were trimmed by 8 bases and 2 bases, with 11 bases remaining between them. This CDR3 reads CASARRDTDTQYF. CDR3 coding DNA: TGTGCCAGCGCGAGAAGGGACACAGATACGCAGTATTTT.

This chain connects TRBV7-3 to TRBJ2-3; 11 nucleotides align to TRBD2. Trimming cost V 4 bases and J 5 bases; bases outside gene matches: 8. Germline V gives CDR1 SGHTA, CDR2 FQGTGA. The CDR3 sequence is 16 residues long. CDR3 nucleotide sequence: TGTGCCAGCAGCTCACCGACTAGCGGGGAAGGAGATACGCAGTATTTT. This codes for CASSSPTSGEGDTQYF. The complete variable domain, with remaining parts taken from reference TRBV7-3 and TRBJ2-3, reads GAGVSQTPSNKVTEKGKYVELRCDPISGHTALYWYRQSLGQGPEFLIYFQGTGAADDSGLPNDRFFAVRPEGSVSTLKIQRTERGDSAVYLCASSSPTSGEGDTQYFGPGTRLTVL.

CDR3 DNA sequence: TGTGCCAGCTCACCGTGGGACAGGGTCATCTCTGGGGAGCTGTTTTTT. The encoded protein is CASSPWDRVISGELFF. The rearrangement joins TRBV18 to TRBJ2-2, with 9 bases fitting TRBD1. Germline assignment: CDR1 KGHSH and CDR2 LQKENI. CDR3 length: 16 residues. V dropped 3 bases and J dropped 8; count of bases not matched to a gene: 10.

This clonotype showed up just a few times. V usage is TRBV29-1 and J usage is TRBJ2-1; 11 nucleotides align to TRBD2. This CDR3 has 12 amino acids. Germline V gene data show CDR1 as SQVTM and CDR2 as ANQGSEA. V gave up 8 bases and J gave up 6 bases; unmatched junction bases: 3. CDR3 amino acids: CSIAGGVNEQFF. The CDR3 nucleotides read TGCAGCATAGCGGGAGGGGTCAATGAGCAGTTCTTC.

This rearrangement joins TRBV29-1 to TRBJ2-7, with 10 bases matching TRBD2. Trimming cost V 0 bases and J 2 bases; bases outside gene matches: 4. Germline V CDR1 and CDR2: SQVTM, ANQGSEA. The CDR3 length is 15 residues. In nucleotides, the CDR3 is TGCAGCGTTGAAGACGGGACTAGCGCAGCCTACGAGCAGTACTTC. It encodes CSVEDGTSAAYEQYF.

There are a few counts of this clonotype. The chain uses TRBV7-2 and TRBJ2-7; 12 bases line up with TRBD2. In germline, CDR1 is SGHTA, CDR2 FQGNSA. V dropped 2 bases and J dropped 0; count of bases not matched to a gene: 5. The CDR3 is 17 amino acids. The CDR3 DNA reads as TGTGCCAGCAGCTTAACCACTAGCGGGGGGACCTCCTACGAGCAGTACTTC. It encodes CASSLTTSGGTSYEQYF.

This clonotype was observed a handful of times. V usage is TRBV9 and J usage is TRBJ2-7; tentative D call: TRBD2 (5 bases). The CDR3 is made up of 14 amino acids. V gave up 2 bases and J gave up 3 bases, with 12 bases separating them. The germline CDR1 and CDR2 sequences are SGDLS and YYNGEE. The CDR3 is CASSVHHEGYEQYF. The CDR3 bases are TGTGCCAGCAGCGTCCATCATGAGGGCTACGAGCAGTACTTC.

The rearrangement links TRBV20-1 to TRBJ1-1; 9 bases map to TRBD1. Per the germline V gene, CDR1 is DFQATT and CDR2 is SNEGSKA (reference sequence). V lost 5 bases and J lost 0; bases outside the gene matches: 1. CDR3 length equals 13 residues. The CDR3 is CSAGDRVNTEAFF. CDR3 coding DNA: TGCAGTGCTGGGGACAGGGTGAACACTGAAGCTTTCTTT.

The V gene is TRBV9, the J gene TRBJ2-3; 9 bases map to TRBD2. Germline V gene data show CDR1 as SGDLS and CDR2 as YYNGEE. The CDR3 contains 15 residues. J gave up 1 base and V 5 bases, and 5 bases lay outside the gene matches. CDR3 sequence: CASSDSGGRTDTQYF. In nucleotides, the CDR3 is TGTGCCAGCAGTGATAGCGGGGGCCGCACAGATACGCAGTATTTT.

The V and J genes are TRBV5-6 and TRBJ2-6, with D uncertain. The CDR3 extends over 16 amino acids. Trimming left V 1 base short and J 4 bases short, with 12 bases between. Germline-derived CDR1 and CDR2 are SGHDT and YYEEEE. The CDR3 DNA reads as TGTGCCAGCAGCTTGTTTGTGCGCCCAGGGGCCAACGTCCTGACTTTC. Protein sequence: CASSLFVRPGANVLTF.

There are a few counts of this clonotype. The chain combines TRBV7-2 with TRBJ2-3, with D perhaps matching TRBD2 (5 bases). Germline loops: CDR1 SGHTA, CDR2 FQGNSA. Trimming stripped 2 bases from V and 7 bases from J, with 16 bases between. There are 15 residues in the CDR3. CDR3 sequence (DNA): TGTGCCAGCAGCTTATTCGGCTCAGCCGGGAATACGCAGTATTTT. Translating it yields CASSLFGSAGNTQYF.

This clonotype was observed a few times. The V and J genes are TRBV7-2 and TRBJ2-7, with TRBD2 matching over 12 bases. V shed 11 bases, J shed 2 bases, and the junction held 13 bases outside the gene matches. Germline V lookup: CDR1 SGHTA, CDR2 FQGNSA. This CDR3 is built from 16 residues. For the CDR3, the DNA is TGTGCCGGCCCTAGCGGGAGGGCCAGAGCTCCCTACGAGCAGTACTTC. Its protein product is CAGPSGRARAPYEQYF.

CDR3 DNA sequence: TGTGCCAGCAGTTCGAGGGGGCGGCTAGCGGGGGTTATCTCCTACAATGAGCAGTTCTTC. Its translation is CASSSRGRLAGVISYNEQFF. The chain is built from TRBV12-3 or TRBV12-4 and TRBJ2-1, with TRBD2 identical over 10 bases. The CDR3 consists of 20 residues. V was pared by 4 bases and J by 0 bases, with 15 bases of the junction left unmatched.

This clonotype was detected only a few times. V usage is TRBV9 and J usage is TRBJ1-1; possibly TRBD1 for D (5 bases). The V gene's germline CDR1 is SGDLS and CDR2 YYNGEE. The CDR3 covers 14 residues. V was shortened by 0 bases and J by 3 bases, with 9 bases between the two germline ends. CDR3 amino acids: CASSVVREDTEAFF. The CDR3 DNA follows: TGTGCCAGCAGCGTAGTCAGGGAGGACACTGAAGCTTTCTTT.

This clonotype was seen a handful of times. The chain is built from TRBV19 and TRBJ1-2; 8 bases are shared with TRBD1. Germline trimming cut 9 bases from V and 8 bases from J; bases unmatched to any gene: 5. This CDR3 has 11 residues. The V gene's germline CDR1 is LNHDA and CDR2 SQIVND (reference sequence). The CDR3 sequence: CARDRVLGYTF. The CDR3 coding sequence is TGTGCCAGGGACAGGGTTTTAGGCTACACCTTC.

V and J are TRBV24-1 and TRBJ1-2; 8 positions agree with TRBD1. Germline V lookup: CDR1 KGHDR, CDR2 SFDVKD. The junction had 11 bases not matched to a gene; V was cut back by 7 bases and J by 2 bases. This CDR3 has 16 amino acids. CDR3 amino acids: CATSNPRDRKNYGYTF. For the CDR3, the DNA is TGTGCCACCAGCAATCCCCGGGACAGGAAGAACTATGGCTACACCTTC.

The chain couples TRBV4-2 to TRBJ2-3; 8 positions agree with TRBD2. The ends lost 5 bases at V and 6 bases at J; junction bases unmatched: 4. Germline assignment: CDR1 LGHNA and CDR2 YNFKEQ. CDR3 length: 13 residues. The CDR3 DNA reads TGTGCCAGCAGCGAAGCGGGAGAGGATACGCAGTATTTT. This encodes CASSEAGEDTQYF.

V is TRBV27 and J is TRBJ2-7; D might be TRBD2 (5 bases). The V end lost 2 bases, the J end lost 0 bases, and 14 bases lay between the germline ends. Germline CDR1 is MNHEY and CDR2 is SMNVEV (reference sequence). The CDR3 extends over 16 amino acids. CDR3 in DNA: TGTGCCAGCAGTTTACGGTGGGAGAGCGTCTCCTACGAGCAGTACTTC. This translates into CASSLRWESVSYEQYF.

The chain links TRBV12-3 or TRBV12-4 to TRBJ1-2; possibly TRBD1 for D (5 bases). Between the trimmed V and J ends, which lost 3 bases and 6 bases, there was a span of 14 bases. There are 14 residues in the CDR3. CDR3 sequence reads: CASSFSGRVNGYTF. CDR3 bases: TGTGCCAGCAGTTTCTCGGGCAGGGTTAATGGCTACACCTTC.

This clonotype was counted between two and nine times. The chain links TRBV5-1 to TRBJ2-2; 9 bases map to TRBD1. The V gene end was trimmed by 4 bases and the J gene end by 3 bases; junction bases not matched to a gene: 10. The length of the CDR3 is 17 residues. The germline V gene encodes CDR1 SGHRS and CDR2 YFSETQ. CDR3 DNA sequence: TGCGCCAGCAGCGGTGGGCCGGGACAGGGCGACACCGGGGAGCTGTTTTTT. Protein sequence: CASSGGPGQGDTGELFF.